A selection of T cell receptor beta chains follows, all from one sample in a study of T cells in Graves' hyperthyroidism and ophthalmopathy. TCRdb passed the multiplex PCR reads through MiXCR, listing each CDR3 protein once. Among some 270,000 distinct CDR3 sequences listed, approximately 25% were seen once. Sequenced sample: blood. Source of these receptors: a woman in her 40s with Graves' ophthalmopathy. Both conserved end residues are part of each CDR3. D genes are given only for firm matches. Size values are once, few and many counts, or a class for expanded clones, and some rows have none.

v_call	j_call	clone_size	d_call	cdr3_aa	cdr3_nt
TRBV6-1	TRBJ2-7	many	TRBD1	CASRDRVEQYF	TGTGCCAGCAGGGACAGGGTCGAGCAGTACTTC
TRBV28	TRBJ1-5	many	-	CASSLPPEYQPQHF	TGTGCCAGCAGTTTACCCCCCGAATATCAGCCCCAGCATTTT
TRBV27	TRBJ2-7	-	TRBD1	CASRPWGTGHDEQYF	TGTGCCAGCAGGCCTTGGGGGACAGGGCATGACGAGCAGTACTTC
TRBV28	TRBJ2-5	few	TRBD2	CASSPPPGLGWGAQYF	TGTGCCAGCAGTCCACCCCCTGGACTAGGATGGGGGGCCCAGTACTTC
TRBV27	TRBJ1-2	many	-	CASRLLGGNYGYTF	TGTGCCAGCCGTCTGCTCGGGGGGAACTATGGCTACACCTTC
TRBV7-6	TRBJ2-7	-	TRBD2	CASRPTQASGRSSAYEQYF	TGTGCTAGCCGCCCCACGCAGGCTAGCGGGAGATCCTCGGCCTACGAGCAGTACTTC
TRBV7-9	TRBJ2-5	many	-	CASSFGTVETQYF	TGTGCCAGCAGCTTCGGGACGGTAGAGACCCAGTACTTC
TRBV2	TRBJ2-7	many	TRBD1	CARGGTGSSYEQYF	TGTGCCAGGGGAGGGACAGGGAGCTCCTACGAGCAGTACTTC
TRBV28	TRBJ1-3	many	-	CASSPPGDLSGNTIYF	TGTGCCAGCAGCCCACCCGGGGATCTCTCTGGAAACACCATATATTTT
TRBV28	TRBJ1-5	many	TRBD1	CASSAGGTYQPQHF	TGTGCCAGCAGTGCAGGGGGGACCTATCAGCCCCAGCATTTT
TRBV5-5	TRBJ1-5	many	-	CASSLGSGNQPQHF	TGTGCCAGCAGCTTGGGGTCGGGCAATCAGCCCCAGCATTTT
TRBV6-2/TRBV6-3	TRBJ2-7	many	-	CASSTRRVYEQYF	TGTGCCAGCAGTACTCGGCGGGTCTACGAGCAGTACTTC
TRBV19	TRBJ2-7	many	TRBD2	CASSPRTSGMNEQYF	TGTGCCAGTAGTCCCAGGACTAGCGGGATGAACGAGCAGTACTTC
TRBV28	TRBJ1-5	-	-	CATSQGGDNQPQHF	TGTGCCACGTCCCAGGGAGGGGACAATCAGCCCCAGCATTTT
TRBV28	TRBJ2-7	many	TRBD2	CASSGTGGRAVYEQYF	TGTGCCAGCAGTGGGACTGGCGGGAGGGCCGTTTACGAGCAGTACTTC
TRBV4-1	TRBJ2-5	-	TRBD2	CASSLSGGATETQYF	TGCGCCAGCAGCCTCTCCGGGGGGGCAACGGAGACCCAGTACTTC
TRBV2	TRBJ2-7	many	-	CASSDESSTTYGQYF	TGTGCCAGCAGTGACGAATCCTCGACCACCTACGGGCAGTACTTC
TRBV20-1	TRBJ1-5	many	TRBD1	CSASNPGTGGGQPQHF	TGCAGTGCTAGTAACCCCGGGACAGGGGGGGGACAGCCCCAGCATTTT
TRBV28	TRBJ1-3	many	-	CASSLRSIYGNTIYF	TGTGCCAGCAGTTTACGGTCTATTTATGGAAACACCATATATTTT
TRBV7-2	TRBJ2-5	many	TRBD2	CASGRGRVQETQYF	TGTGCCAGCGGGCGCGGGAGGGTCCAAGAGACCCAGTACTTC
TRBV6-5	TRBJ2-7	many	-	CASSYPLTDYYEQYF	TGTGCCAGCAGTTACCCTCTGACAGATTACTACGAGCAGTACTTC
TRBV24-1	TRBJ1-2	many	TRBD1	CATIHTAGQENFYGYTF	TGTGCCACCATCCACACGGCAGGACAGGAGAATTTCTATGGCTACACCTTC
TRBV18	TRBJ1-6	many	-	CASSPELVGSSYNSPLHF	TGTGCCAGCTCACCGGAATTGGTTGGGAGCTCCTATAATTCACCCCTCCACTTT
TRBV19	TRBJ2-2	many	TRBD2	CASSRTSGGTGELFF	TGTGCCAGTAGTAGGACTAGCGGGGGCACCGGGGAGCTGTTTTTT
TRBV5-1	TRBJ2-7	-	-	CASSRQGDDEQYF	TGCGCCAGCAGCAGGCAGGGTGACGACGAGCAGTACTTC
TRBV18	TRBJ2-7	-	-	CASSPVRGGTYEQYF	TGTGCCAGCTCACCGGTGAGGGGGGGAACTTACGAGCAGTACTTC
TRBV2	TRBJ2-5	-	TRBD2	CASSEDSGRSETQYF	TGTGCCAGCAGTGAAGATAGCGGGAGATCTGAGACCCAGTACTTC
TRBV12-3/TRBV12-4	TRBJ2-2	once	TRBD2	CASSPFLAGAELAGELFF	TGTGCCAGCAGCCCCTTCTTAGCGGGGGCGGAATTGGCCGGGGAGCTGTTTTTT
TRBV15	TRBJ2-3	few	TRBD2	CATSSAGGRTDTQYF	TGTGCCACCAGTTCAGCGGGAGGGCGCACAGATACGCAGTATTTT
TRBV6-2/TRBV6-3	TRBJ2-2	-	-	CASSFRGGYGELFF	TGTGCCAGCAGTTTCCGGGGAGGTTACGGGGAGCTGTTTTTT
TRBV12-3/TRBV12-4	TRBJ2-7	many	TRBD2	CASSNQRERGEQYF	TGTGCCAGCAGCAACCAGCGGGAGCGGGGCGAGCAGTACTTC
TRBV29-1	TRBJ2-5	few	TRBD1	CSVEQGLGQETQYF	TGCAGCGTCGAACAGGGGTTAGGGCAAGAGACCCAGTACTTC
TRBV6-1	TRBJ2-7	-	TRBD1	CASWDRVQEQYF	TGTGCCAGCTGGGACAGGGTACAGGAGCAGTACTTC
TRBV11-2	TRBJ2-7	many	-	CASSMRAYEQYF	TGTGCCAGCAGCATGAGAGCCTACGAGCAGTACTTC
TRBV6-1	TRBJ2-7	few	TRBD2	CASRKEAGLSEQYF	TGTGCCAGCCGAAAAGAAGCGGGATTAAGCGAGCAGTACTTC
TRBV27	TRBJ1-6	many	-	CASSSALVVLGSPLHF	TGTGCCAGCAGTTCCGCCCTTGTTGTTCTCGGTTCACCCCTCCACTTT
TRBV20-1	TRBJ2-5	many	TRBD1	CSWDRVKVQYF	TGCAGCTGGGACAGGGTGAAGGTCCAGTACTTC
TRBV6-5	TRBJ1-1	many	-	CASSSAGGNTEAFF	TGTGCCAGCAGTTCGGCGGGGGGGAACACTGAAGCTTTCTTT
TRBV20-1	TRBJ2-5	-	-	CSADLRGETQYF	TGCAGTGCTGACCTAAGGGGAGAGACCCAGTACTTC
TRBV2	TRBJ2-5	-	TRBD2	CASSEMALAETQYF	TGTGCCAGCAGTGAAATGGCGCTAGCGGAAACCCAGTACTTC
TRBV10-2	TRBJ1-4	many	TRBD1	CASRRGQGEKLFF	TGCGCCAGCAGGAGGGGACAGGGGGAAAAACTGTTTTTT
TRBV20-1	TRBJ2-7	many	-	CSASKTVYEQYF	TGCAGTGCTAGCAAGACAGTCTACGAGCAGTACTTC
TRBV24-1	TRBJ2-5	many	TRBD2	CATSDRLARETQYF	TGTGCCACCAGTGACCGACTAGCTCGGGAGACCCAGTACTTC
TRBV3-1	TRBJ1-5	-	-	CASSQGPSGSGNQPQHF	TGTGCCAGCAGCCAGGGACCCTCCGGTAGTGGCAATCAGCCCCAGCATTTT
TRBV6-5	TRBJ1-3	-	-	CASSYGLSGNTIYF	TGTGCCAGCAGTTACGGTCTCTCTGGAAACACCATATATTTT
TRBV27	TRBJ2-5	many	-	CASSFNRAMETQYF	TGTGCCAGCAGTTTTAACAGGGCTATGGAGACCCAGTACTTC
TRBV11-2	TRBJ2-2	many	-	CASSPRGQSLKRNTGELFF	TGTGCCAGCAGCCCCCGAGGACAGTCCCTAAAAAGGAACACCGGGGAGCTGTTTTTT
TRBV6-5	TRBJ1-1	-	-	CASSYTNSNTEAFF	TGTGCCAGCAGTTACACAAATTCCAACACTGAAGCTTTCTTT
TRBV2	TRBJ2-7	-	TRBD2	CASSPLTSVGEQYF	TGTGCCAGCAGTCCCCTGACTAGCGTGGGGGAGCAGTACTTC
TRBV10-3	TRBJ2-2	many	TRBD1	CAISDSPGQGAGELFF	TGTGCCATCAGTGACTCACCGGGACAGGGAGCCGGGGAGCTGTTTTTT
TRBV6-5	TRBJ2-7	-	-	CASSYSDSSPYEQYF	TGTGCCAGCAGTTACTCAGACTCTAGCCCCTACGAGCAGTACTTC
TRBV28	TRBJ1-1	-	-	CASRPGQLNTEAFF	TGTGCCAGTAGGCCCGGACAGCTGAACACTGAAGCTTTCTTT
TRBV24-1	TRBJ2-2	many	TRBD1	CATSEDTSRRDRAGELFF	TGTGCCACCAGTGAAGACACATCCCGGCGGGACAGGGCCGGGGAGCTGTTTTTT